Shown below are 21 T cell receptor beta chains from a single sample sequenced in a study of blood T cells in healthy people across ages. Using a J-beta primer mix together with a sample-barcoded 5' primer, a second PCR was run for roughly 6 to 12 cycles. TCRdb re-called the 5' RACE reads through MiXCR, storing one row per CDR3 protein. The sample consists of hundreds of thousands of distinct CDR3 sequences, around 46% of them appearing once. Specimen: blood. These receptors all come from a man aged 25 to 40 in good health.

This chain links TRBV9 with TRBJ2-5; 11 nucleotides align to TRBD2. CDR3 size: 15 residues. The V gene's germline CDR1 is SGDLS and CDR2 YYNGEE. Trimming cost V 4 bases and J 5 bases; bases outside gene matches: 7. The CDR3 DNA follows: TGTGCCAGCAGCCTGACTAGCGGGGATCGTGAGACCCAGTACTTC. Residues: CASSLTSGDRETQYF.

This clonotype is a singleton in its sample. V usage is TRBV7-2 and J usage is TRBJ2-4; 7 bases line up with TRBD1. This CDR3 has 15 residues. Losses at the gene ends were 3 bases for V and 7 bases for J; bases not matched to a gene: 9. Germline V gene lookup returns CDR1 SGHTA and CDR2 FQGNSA. The CDR3 DNA reads TGTGCCAGCAGCTTCCCCCCCAGGGGGAGCAACATTCAGTACTTC. Its translation is CASSFPPRGSNIQYF. The full variable domain, completed using reference TRBV7-2 and TRBJ2-4, is GAGVSQSPSNKVTEKGKDVELRCDPISGHTALYWYRQSLGQGLEFLIYFQGNSAPDKSGLPSDRFSAERTGGSVSTLTIQRTQQEDSAVYLCASSFPPRGSNIQYFGAGTRLSVL.

V gene TRBV7-2 combines with J gene TRBJ2-5; D is perhaps TRBD2 (6 bases). The CDR3 runs 14 residues. V lost 5 bases to trimming and J lost 0 bases, with 10 bases between them. Germline V gene sequence: CDR1 SGHTA, CDR2 FQGNSA. CDR3 nucleotides: TGTGCCAGCAGCACGGACTATTACCAAGAGACCCAGTACTTC. Encoded protein: CASSTDYYQETQYF.

The sample holds a few counts of this clonotype. The chain combines TRBV12-3 or TRBV12-4 with TRBJ2-3; D is possibly TRBD2 (6 bases). V dropped 6 bases and J dropped 3 bases, with 19 bases sitting between them. There are 16 residues in the CDR3. The CDR3 loop is CASRSRRGLTTDTQYF. In DNA, the CDR3 is TGTGCCAGCAGAAGCCGGAGGGGATTAACAACAGATACGCAGTATTTT.

This clonotype was seen a few times. The chain links TRBV27 to TRBJ1-6; 8 bases line up with TRBD1. The CDR3 length is 16 residues. The germline V gene encodes CDR1 MNHEY and CDR2 SMNVEV (reference sequence). V was clipped by 5 bases and J by 7 bases; unmatched bases: 10. Here the CDR3 reads CASSPRNRGENSPLHF. CDR3 nucleotide sequence: TGTGCCAGCAGTCCCCGGAACAGGGGGGAAAATTCACCCCTCCACTTT.

With regard to this clonotype: This sequence may be a read error, since a much larger clone differs from it by one base. The chain carries TRBV5-1 and TRBJ1-1; 7 bases map to TRBD1. The CDR3 extends over 14 amino acids. Germline-derived CDR1 and CDR2 are SGHRS and YFSETQ. CDR3 amino acids: CASGRQGLSTEALF. The CDR3 region has the DNA TGCGCCAGCGGCCGACAGGGTCTGAGCACTGAAGCTTTATTT.

This clonotype appeared a few times. This rearrangement joins TRBV5-1 to TRBJ1-1, with unresolved D. V was trimmed by 2 bases and J by 7 bases, leaving 12 bases between them. Germline V gives CDR1 SGHRS, CDR2 YFSETQ. The CDR3 extends over 13 amino acids. CDR3 residues: CASSFEGGGEAFF. CDR3 sequence (DNA): TGCGCCAGCAGCTTTGAAGGAGGTGGTGAAGCTTTCTTT.

The CDR3 region has the DNA TGTGCCTGGAGTGTAGGGGGGGTATCTGCTGGCTACACCTTC. It encodes CAWSVGGVSAGYTF. The rearrangement joins TRBV30 to TRBJ1-2; a weak D match, TRBD1 (6 bases). This CDR3 has 14 residues. Germline-derived CDR1 and CDR2 are GTSNPN and SVGIG (reference sequence). The ends were cut back, 0 bases at V and 7 bases at J, with 15 bases in the middle.

The chain has TRBV25-1 and TRBJ1-2; D remains ambiguous. V was shortened by 4 bases and J by 1 base, with 10 bases between the two germline ends. Germline V CDR1 and CDR2: MGHDK, SYGVNS. This CDR3 contains 14 residues. CDR3 in amino acids: CASSVLEGNYGYTF. CDR3 nucleotides: TGTGCCAGCAGTGTATTGGAGGGTAACTATGGCTACACCTTC.

This clonotype has only a few counts. The junction departs from the called germline gene at one end, perhaps through a read error. The V and J genes are TRBV29-1 and TRBJ1-5; tentatively, D is TRBD1 (6 bases). CDR3 size: 13 residues. Germline CDR1 is SQVTM and CDR2 is ANQGSEA. The CDR3 loop is CSVEGTTGQPQHF. As DNA, the CDR3 is TGCAGCGTGGAAGGGACAACAGGTCAGCCCCAGCATTTT.

This sequence joins TRBV3-1 and TRBJ1-1; 8 nucleotides line up with TRBD1. Per the germline V gene, CDR1 is LGHDT and CDR2 is YNNKEL (reference sequence). The CDR3 contains 14 residues. J was trimmed by 5 bases and V by 4 bases; bases with no gene match: 6. The CDR3 DNA is TGTGCCAGCAGCCCTGCAGGGGGCAGGACTGAAGCTTTCTTT. The encoded protein is CASSPAGGRTEAFF.

This rearrangement joins TRBV20-1 to TRBJ2-1, with 11 bases fitting TRBD2. Germline V gene data show CDR1 as DFQATT and CDR2 as SNEGSKA (reference sequence). The CDR3 runs to 16 residues. V lost 3 bases to trimming and J lost 0 bases; unmatched junction nucleotides: 4. In nucleotides, the CDR3 is TGCAGTGCTAGCACTAGCGGGGGTTACTCCTACAATGAGCAGTTCTTC. Translated: CSASTSGGYSYNEQFF.

The chain combines TRBV27 with TRBJ1-1; no firm D call. Per germline, CDR1 MNHEY and CDR2 SMNVEV (reference sequence). Trimming cost V 3 bases and J 1 base, with 15 bases left between them. The CDR3 runs 16 residues. CDR3 DNA sequence: TGTGCCAGCAGTTTGATCCCCGTTGGTCCGAACACTGAAGCTTTCTTT. This translates into CASSLIPVGPNTEAFF.

The chain couples TRBV5-1 to TRBJ1-3; 9 bases align to TRBD1. Germline V gene lookup returns CDR1 SGHRS and CDR2 YFSETQ. CDR3 size: 16 residues. J lost 8 bases, V lost 0 bases, and 9 bases had no gene match. The CDR3 protein is CASSLVPRTGADTIYF. CDR3 nucleotides: TGCGCCAGCAGCTTGGTACCCCGGACAGGGGCGGACACCATATATTTT.

The rearrangement joins TRBV5-1 to TRBJ1-6; 9 positions agree with TRBD1. After removal of 1 base from V and 5 bases from J, the junction contained 10 bases not matched to a gene. CDR1 is SGHRS and CDR2 is YFSETQ in the germline V gene. The CDR3 sequence is 18 residues long. Written as DNA, the CDR3 is TGCGCCAGCAGCTTGCATGGGACAGGGAGGTCTGATAATTCACCCCTCCACTTT. Amino acid sequence: CASSLHGTGRSDNSPLHF. The full variable domain, with the rest looked up from reference TRBV5-1 and TRBJ1-6, is KAGVTQTPRYLIKTRGQQVTLSCSPISGHRSVSWYQQTPGQGLQFLFEYFSETQRNKGNFPGRFSGRQFSNSRSEMNVSTLELGDSALYLCASSLHGTGRSDNSPLHFGNGTRLTVT.

This clonotype turned up a few times. Possible read error: a much larger clone is one base away. The CDR3 DNA is TGTGCCAGCGCGGGTAGTGGGAACATTCAGTACTTC. It encodes CASAGSGNIQYF. The chain employs TRBV9 and TRBJ2-4, with D tentatively TRBD2 (5 bases). Trimming removed 7 bases at V and 7 bases at J, with 12 bases between. Germline V gene data show CDR1 as SGDLS and CDR2 as YYNGEE. The CDR3 covers 12 residues.

There are a few counts of this clonotype. V is TRBV9 and J is TRBJ2-1, with D perhaps assigned TRBD1 or TRBD2 (6 bases each). The CDR3 covers 15 residues. V was shortened by 4 bases and J by 0 bases, with 11 bases between the two germline ends. Germline lookup yields CDR1 SGDLS and CDR2 YYNGEE. This chain's CDR3 is CASSSRGDSYNEQFF. The CDR3, as DNA: TGTGCCAGCAGCTCAAGGGGGGACTCCTACAATGAGCAGTTCTTC.

With regard to this clonotype: The junction shows a germline mismatch at one end, possibly a read error. This chain links TRBV7-8 with TRBJ2-2, with 13 bases fitting TRBD2. The CDR3 is 18 amino acids. Germline CDR1 SGHVS, CDR2 FQNEAQ. The CDR3 DNA reads TGTGCCCGCAGCTCCCGACTAGCGGGGGGCTCTAACACCGGGGAGCTGTTTTTT. Residues: CARSSRLAGGSNTGELFF.

A few counts support this clonotype. The CDR3 is CSPGAASGGLLVAYEQYF. CDR3 bases: TGCAGTCCCGGGGCGGCTAGCGGGGGTCTATTGGTCGCCTACGAGCAGTACTTC. This rearrangement joins TRBV20-1 to TRBJ2-5, with 10 bases identical to TRBD2. Near its end, the DNA agrees better with TRBJ2-7, so the J call may be wrong. CDR3 length: 18 amino acids. Looked up from germline, CDR1 is DFQATT and CDR2 is SNEGSKA (reference sequence).

The chain joins TRBV20-1 to TRBJ1-5; no clear D gene. The CDR3 runs 14 residues. CDR1 is DFQATT, CDR2 SNEGSKA, per germline (reference sequence). The V end lost 3 bases, the J end lost 2 bases, and 11 bases lay between the germline ends. CDR3: CSASDGRGNQPQHF. Written as DNA, the CDR3 is TGCAGTGCTAGTGATGGCCGGGGCAATCAGCCCCAGCATTTT.

This clonotype turned up a few times. The V call is TRBV25-1, the J call TRBJ1-1; 7 nucleotides agree with TRBD1. The CDR3 runs to 15 residues. Trimming cost V 4 bases and J 3 bases; bases outside gene matches: 8. CDR1 and CDR2 (germline): MGHDK, SYGVNS. CDR3 sequence reads: CASSGWTGPDTEAFF. In nucleotides, the CDR3 is TGTGCCAGCAGTGGGTGGACAGGTCCGGACACTGAAGCTTTCTTT.